This T cell receptor (beta chain) was observed in a study of blood T cell repertoires in COVID-19. Study as a whole: There were acute and convalescent COVID-19 samples, and they came from the United States, Italy and Spain.

Methods used by the authors: Reference gene primer amplification yielded estimated nucleated cell counts. The table came from immunoSEQ multiplex PCR; TCRdb's copy has only in-frame clones and leaves some out. D and trimming were read from the DNA, whereas the V and J calls and clone size are those reported in that table. This sample has approximately 88,000 clones, with roughly 74% found just once. V was clipped by 3 bases and J by 9 bases; unmatched bases: 10. The CDR3 runs to 17 residues. Germline V gives CDR1 SGHNT, CDR2 YYREEE (reference sequence). The sequence derives from a man aged 70 or older with COVID-19, enrolled during active disease. The specimen sequenced was peripheral blood. V gene TRBV5-4 combines with J gene TRBJ1-6, with 12 bases fitting TRBD1. The CDR3 DNA follows: TGTGCCAGCAGCTCGGTCCCGGGACAGGGGGCGATTTCACCCCTCCACTTT. It is translated as CASSSVPGQGAISPLHF. Together with reference TRBV5-4 and TRBJ1-6, the CDR3 gives the full variable domain: ETGVTQSPTHLIKTRGQQVTLRCSSQSGHNTVSWYQQALGQGPQFIFQYYREEENGRGNFPPRFSGLQFPNYSSELNVNALELDDSALYLCASSSVPGQGAISPLHFGNGTRLTVT.